This T cell receptor (beta chain) was retrieved from a study of technical replicates of blood from four donors. This table comes from immunoSEQ multiplex PCR, and its TCRdb copy is limited to in-frame clones, with some not included. The data hold around 13,000 clones, with approximately 93% observed a single time. Input material: PBMCs. The source of this sequence is a human donor in good health.

CDR3 region: CASSPRIGTGRNNEQFF. In DNA form, the CDR3 reads TGTGCCAGTAGTCCACGAATTGGGACAGGGAGGAACAATGAGCAGTTCTTC. This sequence joins TRBV19 and TRBJ2-1, with 9 bases matching TRBD1. Germline V gene data show CDR1 as LNHDA and CDR2 as SQIVND (reference sequence). This CDR3 comprises 17 residues. V dropped 5 bases and J dropped 5; count of bases not matched to a gene: 13.